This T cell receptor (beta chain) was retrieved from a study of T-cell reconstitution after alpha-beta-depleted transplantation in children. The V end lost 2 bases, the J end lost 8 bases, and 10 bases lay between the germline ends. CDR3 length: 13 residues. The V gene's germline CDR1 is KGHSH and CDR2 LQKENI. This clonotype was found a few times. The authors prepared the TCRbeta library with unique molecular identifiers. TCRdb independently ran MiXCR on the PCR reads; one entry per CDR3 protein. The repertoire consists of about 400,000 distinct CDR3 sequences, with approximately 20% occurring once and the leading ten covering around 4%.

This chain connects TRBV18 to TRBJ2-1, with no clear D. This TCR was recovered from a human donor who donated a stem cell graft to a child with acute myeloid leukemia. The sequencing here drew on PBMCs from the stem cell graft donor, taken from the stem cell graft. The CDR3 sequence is CASSPFKSYEQFF. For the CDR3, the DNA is TGTGCCAGCTCACCATTTAAGTCGTATGAGCAGTTCTTC.